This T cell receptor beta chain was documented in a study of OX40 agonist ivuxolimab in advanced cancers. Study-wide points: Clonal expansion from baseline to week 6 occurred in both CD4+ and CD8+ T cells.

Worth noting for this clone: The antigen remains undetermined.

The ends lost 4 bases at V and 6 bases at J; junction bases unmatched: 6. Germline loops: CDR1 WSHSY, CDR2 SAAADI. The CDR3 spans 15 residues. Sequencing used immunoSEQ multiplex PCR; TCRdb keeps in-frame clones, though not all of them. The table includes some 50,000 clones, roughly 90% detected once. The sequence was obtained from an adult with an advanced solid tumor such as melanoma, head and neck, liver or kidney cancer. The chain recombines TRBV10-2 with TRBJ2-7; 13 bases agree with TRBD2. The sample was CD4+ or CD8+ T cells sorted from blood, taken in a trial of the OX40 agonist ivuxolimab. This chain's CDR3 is CASSGSGLAGLEQYF. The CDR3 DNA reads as TGCGCCAGCAGTGGATCGGGACTAGCGGGACTCGAGCAGTACTTC.